These T cell receptor beta chains were read from a single sample in a study of shared clonotypes between healthy human individuals. Clones were read by immunoSEQ multiplex PCR, and TCRdb kept only the in-frame ones, dropping some. The data hold under 850,000 clones, with 72% observed a single time. The source material was memory CD4+ T cells sorted from blood. The receptors here all came from a woman aged 25 to 45 in good health. Both conserved end residues are trimmed from each CDR3.

cdr3_length,v_call,cdr3_aa
14,TRBV28,ASILGGTLSGNTIY
13,TRBV18,ASSRGDSQNQPQH
9,TRBV2,ASGTDYGYT
13,TRBV19,ASSMSGRAGNEQF
11,TRBV18,ASSPNVQETQY
11,TRBV28,ASSTDSHTEAF
11,TRBV6-1,ASRVRGDQPQH
13,TRBV28,ASSFRDRGLVGYT
13,TRBV7-9,ASSLGWGGADTQY
13,TRBV5-6,ASSLTWQGGNEQF
13,TRBV6-1,ASSDFNRGNEKLF
11,TRBV6-6,ASSLQEAYEQY
11,TRBV28,ASRAGIKNIQY
13,TRBV6-1,ASSKPGHNNEKLF
13,TRBV29-1,SVPGPLMNTGELF
10,TRBV5-1,ASSPQNNEQF
12,TRBV29-1,SVVELAGVNEQF
13,TRBV6-6,ASSPWDGLTGELF
10,TRBV14,ASSLSSYEQY
13,TRBV6-5,ASSYSFLAGNTIY
12,TRBV27,ASSFKGSKNIQY
13,TRBV5-8,ASSPTGGHQETQY
14,TRBV4-2,ASSKVGTSGFNEQF
14,TRBV6-5,ASSYSGLAVTYEQY
13,TRBV9,ASSPGLAGYNEQF
14,TRBV5-4,ASSPGLAGGADTQY
13,TRBV7-6,ASSLSQSMNTEAF
14,TRBV18,ASSPEEDPGLNEQF
14,TRBV11-2,ASSLEAAGGFGEQF
11,TRBV10-1,ASSSRVDQPQH
9,TRBV5-1,ASRVGVEQF